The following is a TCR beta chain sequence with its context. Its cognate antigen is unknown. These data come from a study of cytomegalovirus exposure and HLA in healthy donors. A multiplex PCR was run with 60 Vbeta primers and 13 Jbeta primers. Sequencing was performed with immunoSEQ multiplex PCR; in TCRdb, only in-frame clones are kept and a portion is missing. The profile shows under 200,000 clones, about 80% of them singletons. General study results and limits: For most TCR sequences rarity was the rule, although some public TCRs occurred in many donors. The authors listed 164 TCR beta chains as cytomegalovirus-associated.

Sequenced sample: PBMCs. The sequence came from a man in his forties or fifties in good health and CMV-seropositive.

CDR3 sequence (DNA): TGCGCCAGCAGCCCCGGTGCAGGTTCATCACCCCTCCACTTT. Its protein product is CASSPGAGSSPLHF. The chain has TRBV5-1 and TRBJ1-6; D not resolved. Trimming removed 4 bases at V and 10 bases at J, with 15 bases between. Germline CDR1 is SGHRS and CDR2 is YFSETQ. This CDR3 is 14 amino acids long.